This T cell receptor beta chain was captured in a study of shared clonotypes between healthy human individuals. Concerning this clone itself: Its antigen remains unidentified.

V lost 7 bases, J lost 5 bases, and 10 bases stayed unmatched. CDR1 is MGHDK, CDR2 SYGVNS, per germline. The CDR3 loop spans 15 amino acids. Around 30,000 T cell genomes, or approximately 0.2 ug DNA, went into the sorted-subset replicate PCRs. Here immunoSEQ multiplex PCR was the method, and the copy in TCRdb shows in-frame clones only, minus some. The data show over 75,000 clones, with approximately 63% seen just once and roughly 50% held by the top ten. Study-level results: What rarefaction showed was incomplete sorted-subset sequencing despite large depth. The represented genetic and exposure-history diversity was limited by the small number of donors. Larger estimated richness was generally recorded for naive subsets relative to memory subsets.

The sample taken for sequencing was memory CD8+ T cells sorted from blood. Subset defined: CD45RO+ cells pooled with CCR7-negative TemRA cells. The chain has TRBV25-1 and TRBJ2-1, with 8 bases matching TRBD2. The sequence was collected from a man younger than 45 in good health. The CDR3 spells CASTQASGSNNEQFF. The CDR3 nucleotides read TGTGCCAGCACCCAAGCCAGCGGGAGCAACAATGAGCAGTTCTTC.